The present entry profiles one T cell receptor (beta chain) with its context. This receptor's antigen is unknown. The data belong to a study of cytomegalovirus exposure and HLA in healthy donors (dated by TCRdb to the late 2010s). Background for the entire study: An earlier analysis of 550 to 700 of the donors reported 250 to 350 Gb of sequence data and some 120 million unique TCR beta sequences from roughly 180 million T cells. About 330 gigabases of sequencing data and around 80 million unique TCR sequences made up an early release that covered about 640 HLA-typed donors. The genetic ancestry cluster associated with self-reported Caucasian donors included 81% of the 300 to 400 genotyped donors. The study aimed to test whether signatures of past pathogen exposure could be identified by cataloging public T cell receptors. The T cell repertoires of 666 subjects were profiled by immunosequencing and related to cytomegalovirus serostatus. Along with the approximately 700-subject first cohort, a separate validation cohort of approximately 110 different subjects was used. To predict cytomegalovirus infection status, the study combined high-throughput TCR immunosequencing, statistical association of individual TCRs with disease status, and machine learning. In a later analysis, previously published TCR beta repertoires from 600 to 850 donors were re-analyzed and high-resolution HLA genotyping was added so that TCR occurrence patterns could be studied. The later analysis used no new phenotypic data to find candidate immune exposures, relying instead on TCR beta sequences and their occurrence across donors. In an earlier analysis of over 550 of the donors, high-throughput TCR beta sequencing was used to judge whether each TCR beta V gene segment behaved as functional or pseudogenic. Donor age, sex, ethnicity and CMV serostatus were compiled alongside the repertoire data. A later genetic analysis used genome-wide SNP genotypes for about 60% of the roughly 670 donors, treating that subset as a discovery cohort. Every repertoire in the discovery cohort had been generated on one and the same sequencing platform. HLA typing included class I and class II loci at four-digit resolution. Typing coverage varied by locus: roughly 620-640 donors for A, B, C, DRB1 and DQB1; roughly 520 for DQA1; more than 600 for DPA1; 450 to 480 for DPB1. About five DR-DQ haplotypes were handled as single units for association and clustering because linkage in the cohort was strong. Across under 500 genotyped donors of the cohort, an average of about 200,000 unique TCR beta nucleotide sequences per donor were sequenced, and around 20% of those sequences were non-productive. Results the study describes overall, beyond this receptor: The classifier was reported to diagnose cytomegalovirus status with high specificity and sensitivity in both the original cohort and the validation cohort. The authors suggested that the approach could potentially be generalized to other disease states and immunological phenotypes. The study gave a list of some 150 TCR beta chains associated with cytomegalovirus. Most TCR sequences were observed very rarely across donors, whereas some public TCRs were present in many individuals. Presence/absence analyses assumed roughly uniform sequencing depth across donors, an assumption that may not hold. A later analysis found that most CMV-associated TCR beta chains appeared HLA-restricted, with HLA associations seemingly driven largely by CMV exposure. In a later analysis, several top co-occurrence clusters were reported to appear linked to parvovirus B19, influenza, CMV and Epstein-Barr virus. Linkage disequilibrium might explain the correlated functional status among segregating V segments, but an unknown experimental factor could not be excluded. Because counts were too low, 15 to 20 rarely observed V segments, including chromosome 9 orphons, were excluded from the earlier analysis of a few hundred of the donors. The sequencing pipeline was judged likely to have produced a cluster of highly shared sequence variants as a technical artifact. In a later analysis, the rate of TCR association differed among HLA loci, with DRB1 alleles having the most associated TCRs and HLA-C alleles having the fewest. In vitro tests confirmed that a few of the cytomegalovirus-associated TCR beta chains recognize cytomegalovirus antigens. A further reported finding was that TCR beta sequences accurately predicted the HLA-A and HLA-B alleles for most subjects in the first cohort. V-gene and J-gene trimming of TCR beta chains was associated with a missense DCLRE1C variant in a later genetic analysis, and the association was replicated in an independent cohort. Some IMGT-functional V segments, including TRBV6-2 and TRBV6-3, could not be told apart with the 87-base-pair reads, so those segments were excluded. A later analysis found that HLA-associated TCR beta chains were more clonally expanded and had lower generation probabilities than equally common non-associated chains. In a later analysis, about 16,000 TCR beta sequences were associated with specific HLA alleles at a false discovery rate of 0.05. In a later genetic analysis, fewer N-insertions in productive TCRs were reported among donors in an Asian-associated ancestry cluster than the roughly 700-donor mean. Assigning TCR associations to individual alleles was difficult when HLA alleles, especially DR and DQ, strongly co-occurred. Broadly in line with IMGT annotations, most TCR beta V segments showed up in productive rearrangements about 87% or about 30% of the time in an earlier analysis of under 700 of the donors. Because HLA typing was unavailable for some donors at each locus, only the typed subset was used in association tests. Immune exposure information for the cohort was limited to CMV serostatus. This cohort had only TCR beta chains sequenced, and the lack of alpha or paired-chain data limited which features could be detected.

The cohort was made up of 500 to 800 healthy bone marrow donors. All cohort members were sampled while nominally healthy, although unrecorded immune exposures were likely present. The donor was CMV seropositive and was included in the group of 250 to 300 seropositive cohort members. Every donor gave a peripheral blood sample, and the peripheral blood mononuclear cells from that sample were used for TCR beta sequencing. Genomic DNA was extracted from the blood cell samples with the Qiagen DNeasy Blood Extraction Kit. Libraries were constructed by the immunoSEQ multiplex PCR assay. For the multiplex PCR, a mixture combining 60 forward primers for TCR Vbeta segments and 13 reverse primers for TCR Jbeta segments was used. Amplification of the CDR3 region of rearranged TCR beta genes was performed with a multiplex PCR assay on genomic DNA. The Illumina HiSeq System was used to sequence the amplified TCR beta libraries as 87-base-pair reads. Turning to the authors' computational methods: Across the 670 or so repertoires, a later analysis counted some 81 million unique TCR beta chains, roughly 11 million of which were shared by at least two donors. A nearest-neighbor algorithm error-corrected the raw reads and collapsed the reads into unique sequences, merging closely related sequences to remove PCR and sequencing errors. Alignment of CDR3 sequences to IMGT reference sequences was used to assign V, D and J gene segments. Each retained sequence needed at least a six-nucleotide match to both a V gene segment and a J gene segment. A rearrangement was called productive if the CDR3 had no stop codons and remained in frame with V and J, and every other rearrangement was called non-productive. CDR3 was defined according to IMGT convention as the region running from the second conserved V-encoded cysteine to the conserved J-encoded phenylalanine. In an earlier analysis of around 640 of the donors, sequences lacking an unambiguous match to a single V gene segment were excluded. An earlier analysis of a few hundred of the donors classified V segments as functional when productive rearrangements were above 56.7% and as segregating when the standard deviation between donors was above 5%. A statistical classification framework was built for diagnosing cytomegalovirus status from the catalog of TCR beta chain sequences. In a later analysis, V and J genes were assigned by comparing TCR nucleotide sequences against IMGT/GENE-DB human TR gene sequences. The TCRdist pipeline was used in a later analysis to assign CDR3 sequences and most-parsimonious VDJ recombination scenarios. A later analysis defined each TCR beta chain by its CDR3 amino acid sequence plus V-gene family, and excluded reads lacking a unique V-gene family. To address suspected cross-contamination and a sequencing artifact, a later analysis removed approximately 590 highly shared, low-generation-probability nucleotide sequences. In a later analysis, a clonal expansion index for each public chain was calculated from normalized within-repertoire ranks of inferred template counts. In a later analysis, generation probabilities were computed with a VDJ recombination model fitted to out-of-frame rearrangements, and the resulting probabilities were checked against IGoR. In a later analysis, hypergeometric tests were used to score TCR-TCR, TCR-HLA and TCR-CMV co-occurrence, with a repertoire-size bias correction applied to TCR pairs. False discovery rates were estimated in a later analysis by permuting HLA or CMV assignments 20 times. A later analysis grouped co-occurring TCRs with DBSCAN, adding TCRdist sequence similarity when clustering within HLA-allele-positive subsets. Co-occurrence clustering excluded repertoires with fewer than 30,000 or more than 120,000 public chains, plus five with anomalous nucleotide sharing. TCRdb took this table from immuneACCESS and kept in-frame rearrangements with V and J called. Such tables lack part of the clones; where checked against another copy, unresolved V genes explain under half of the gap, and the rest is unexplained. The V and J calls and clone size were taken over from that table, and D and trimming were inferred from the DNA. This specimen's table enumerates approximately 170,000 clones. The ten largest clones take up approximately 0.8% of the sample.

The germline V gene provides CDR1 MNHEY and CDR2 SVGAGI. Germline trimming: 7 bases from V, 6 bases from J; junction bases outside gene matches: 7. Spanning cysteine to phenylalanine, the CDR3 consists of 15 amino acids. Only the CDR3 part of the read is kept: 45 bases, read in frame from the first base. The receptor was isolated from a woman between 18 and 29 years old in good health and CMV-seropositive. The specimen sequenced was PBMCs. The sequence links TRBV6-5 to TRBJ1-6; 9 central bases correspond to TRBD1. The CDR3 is CASNRRTGVNSPLHF. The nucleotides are TGTGCCAGCAACAGGAGGACAGGGGTTAATTCACCCCTCCACTTT.